This T cell receptor beta chain was captured by sequencing in a study of early T cells in non-severe SARS-CoV-2 infection. In this sample, this clonotype turned up many times. TCRdb reanalysed the 5' RACE reads using MiXCR and keeps one entry per CDR3 protein. The sample shows some 97,000 distinct CDR3 sequences, roughly 11% of them seen only once. CDR1 is MNHNS, CDR2 SASEGT, per germline. V was shortened by 2 bases and J by 3 bases, with 8 bases between the two germline ends. There are 13 residues in the CDR3. The chain is built from TRBV6-1 and TRBJ2-7, with D uncertain. The TCR sequence derives from an adult who was a healthcare worker with PCR-confirmed SARS-CoV-2 infection or an uninfected control (not recorded which). Sequences were derived from whole blood, sampled at baseline. Here the CDR3 reads CASSEKGYYEQYF. Here the CDR3 DNA reads TGTGCCAGCAGTGAAAAAGGATACTACGAGCAGTACTTC.